This is a list of T cell receptor beta chains from one sample in a study of blood T cells in healthy people across ages. TCRdb reprocessed the 5' RACE reads via MiXCR and lists one record per CDR3 protein. The repertoire has about 1 million distinct CDR3 sequences, more than 40% of them found once; the top ten carry approximately 19%. Sequencing input: blood. The source is a woman aged 60-75 years in good health. Both conserved end residues are part of each CDR3. Fields, in order: D gene, J gene, clone size, V gene, CDR3 protein. D genes are given only for firm matches. Rows give clone size only sometimes, using once, few, many, or a class for an expanded clone.

d_gene: TRBD1; j_gene: TRBJ2-5; abundance: NA; v_gene: TRBV11-2; CDR3aa: CASSLVRQGKKVNEQYF
d_gene: NA; j_gene: NA; abundance: NA; v_gene: TRBV3-1; CDR3aa: CASSQVPKGTQYF
d_gene: TRBD1; j_gene: TRBJ2-3; abundance: few; v_gene: TRBV10-3; CDR3aa: CAITRQGSYTDTQYF
d_gene: NA; j_gene: TRBJ2-1; abundance: few; v_gene: TRBV20-1; CDR3aa: CSAPGDISYNEQFF
d_gene: NA; j_gene: NA; abundance: few; v_gene: TRBV15; CDR3aa: CATSRDLAAMSGDDEQYF
d_gene: NA; j_gene: TRBJ2-1; abundance: few; v_gene: TRBV11-3; CDR3aa: CASSPNGVLNEQFF
d_gene: NA; j_gene: TRBJ2-7; abundance: few; v_gene: TRBV9; CDR3aa: CASSVGTYNEQYF
d_gene: TRBD2; j_gene: TRBJ2-7; abundance: few; v_gene: TRBV5-1; CDR3aa: CASSYSGITYEQYF
d_gene: NA; j_gene: TRBJ2-4; abundance: NA; v_gene: TRBV25-1; CDR3aa: CASSVGGLAKNIQYF
d_gene: NA; j_gene: TRBJ1-1; abundance: NA; v_gene: TRBV7-2; CDR3aa: CASSPGGHLNTEAFF
d_gene: NA; j_gene: TRBJ2-7; abundance: NA; v_gene: TRBV30; CDR3aa: CAWRAPGAYEQYF
d_gene: TRBD1; j_gene: TRBJ1-2; abundance: NA; v_gene: TRBV5-1; CDR3aa: CASSLSGTGGGGYTF
d_gene: TRBD2; j_gene: TRBJ2-3; abundance: NA; v_gene: TRBV5-1; CDR3aa: CASSLFTSGTDTQYF
d_gene: TRBD1; j_gene: TRBJ1-5; abundance: few; v_gene: TRBV11-3; CDR3aa: CASSLPDRADWRNQPQHF
d_gene: NA; j_gene: TRBJ1-4; abundance: NA; v_gene: TRBV5-5; CDR3aa: CASSLGQPDEKLFF
d_gene: TRBD1; j_gene: TRBJ2-5; abundance: many; v_gene: TRBV30; CDR3aa: CALTEGASQYF
d_gene: TRBD1; j_gene: TRBJ1-5; abundance: NA; v_gene: TRBV6-5; CDR3aa: CASSYSASDRVGNQPQHF
d_gene: NA; j_gene: TRBJ2-7; abundance: few; v_gene: TRBV7-8; CDR3aa: CASTEYYYEQYF
d_gene: TRBD2; j_gene: TRBJ2-7; abundance: NA; v_gene: TRBV6-5; CDR3aa: CACSYSLAGPREQYF
d_gene: TRBD2; j_gene: NA; abundance: NA; v_gene: TRBV27; CDR3aa: CASSLVSGRFETQYF
d_gene: TRBD2; j_gene: TRBJ2-1; abundance: NA; v_gene: TRBV6-5; CDR3aa: CASSSGTSGRHRTGQFF
d_gene: TRBD2; j_gene: TRBJ2-1; abundance: many; v_gene: TRBV7-2; CDR3aa: CASTVTSGSYNEQFF
d_gene: NA; j_gene: TRBJ2-5; abundance: NA; v_gene: TRBV27; CDR3aa: CASSLGGTASQETQYF
d_gene: NA; j_gene: TRBJ2-4; abundance: NA; v_gene: TRBV13; CDR3aa: CASSQRVYKQYF
d_gene: NA; j_gene: TRBJ2-1; abundance: few; v_gene: TRBV9; CDR3aa: CASSGAGSYNEQFF
d_gene: NA; j_gene: TRBJ2-5; abundance: few; v_gene: TRBV5-1; CDR3aa: CASSPQRTSETQYF
d_gene: NA; j_gene: TRBJ2-1; abundance: few; v_gene: TRBV2; CDR3aa: CASSDGQTSYNEQFF